This is a list of T cell receptor beta chains from one sample in a study of cytomegalovirus exposure and HLA in healthy donors. Generated by immunoSEQ multiplex PCR, the TCRdb table keeps only in-frame clones and is missing some. The sample lists over 150,000 clones, 77% occurring once. The sample was PBMCs. The receptors come from a middle-aged woman in good health and CMV-seropositive. CDR3s include the opening cysteine and the closing phenylalanine or tryptophan. The D gene is left open where the match is weak. The size field is filled for only some rows; it gives once, few, many or a size class.

abundance	d_gene	len	v_gene	j_gene	CDR3nt	CDR3aa
-	TRBD1	16	TRBV14	TRBJ1-1	TGTGCCAGCAGCCAAAGGACAGGGGCCATGAACACTGAAGCTTTCTTT	CASSQRTGAMNTEAFF
-	-	13	TRBV5-4	TRBJ2-5	TGTGCCAGCAGCTCGGAACGGGGTGAGACCCAGTACTTC	CASSSERGETQYF
-	-	12	TRBV19	TRBJ2-2	TGTGCCAGTAGTATACTCACCGGGGAGCTGTTTTTT	CASSILTGELFF
-	TRBD1	17	TRBV7-2	TRBJ1-6	TGTGCCAGCAGCTTAGAAGGGGGGGGACAGGGGAATTCACCCCTCCACTTT	CASSLEGGGQGNSPLHF
-	-	12	TRBV29-1	TRBJ1-1	TGCAGCGTGAAGGACAGTCTTCTGGAGGCTTTCTTT	CSVKDSLLEAFF
-	-	13	TRBV7-2	TRBJ2-2	TGTGCCAGCAGCCCTACTAATGCCGGGGAGCTGTTTTTT	CASSPTNAGELFF
-	-	13	TRBV7-2	TRBJ2-5	TGTGCCAGCAGCCTGAGACTTCCGGAGACCCAGTACTTC	CASSLRLPETQYF
-	-	13	TRBV27	TRBJ2-1	TGTGCCAGCAGTTTAGGACTCACTAATGAGCAGTTCTTC	CASSLGLTNEQFF
-	TRBD2	16	TRBV6-6	TRBJ2-7	TGTGCCAGCAGTTACTCGATAGGTAGCGGGAATCCCTCTCTGCAGTTC	CASSYSIGSGNPSLQF
-	-	14	TRBV19	TRBJ2-7	TGTGCCAGTAGGACCGCCGCGGGGACCTACGAGCAGTACTTC	CASRTAAGTYEQYF
-	TRBD1	15	TRBV6-5	TRBJ1-1	TGTGCCAGCAGTTACTCGTTGGACAGGGTCACTGAAGCTTTCTTT	CASSYSLDRVTEAFF
-	-	15	TRBV10-1	TRBJ2-7	TGCGCCAGCAGTGAGTCGGGTAGCGGCCAGTACGAGCAGTACTTC	CASSESGSGQYEQYF
few	-	14	TRBV2	TRBJ1-5	TGTGCCAGCAGTCCCTCAGATAGCAATCAGCCCCAGCATTTT	CASSPSDSNQPQHF
-	-	15	TRBV10-1	TRBJ2-1	TGCGCCAGCAGTTCGACAGGCAGCTCCTACAATGAGCAGTTCTTC	CASSSTGSSYNEQFF
-	-	11	TRBV7-2	TRBJ2-7	TGTGCCAGCAGGTCTTCCTACGAGCAGTACTTC	CASRSSYEQYF
-	-	17	TRBV23-1	TRBJ1-4	TGCGCCAGCAGTCCGGACGGAATCCGGGAAGGTGATGAAAAACTGTTTTTT	CASSPDGIREGDEKLFF
once	-	12	TRBV30	TRBJ2-2	TGTGCCTGGAGTGTACTTTCCGGGGAGCTGTTTTTT	CAWSVLSGELFF
few	-	15	TRBV19	TRBJ1-5	TGTGCCAGTACCATTGGACAAACCAGCAATCAGCCCCAGCATTTT	CASTIGQTSNQPQHF
-	TRBD1	17	TRBV5-1	TRBJ1-1	TGCGCCAGCAGCTTGAATACTGGACAGGGGGCCCGCACTGAAGCTTTCTTT	CASSLNTGQGARTEAFF
-	-	12	TRBV2	TRBJ1-1	TGTGCCAGCAGAACAGGGTACACTGAAGCTTTCTTT	CASRTGYTEAFF
-	-	11	TRBV2	TRBJ2-3	TGTGCCAGCAGCGCGGTTCGAACGCAGTATTTT	CASSAVRTQYF
-	-	15	TRBV19	TRBJ1-5	TGTGCCAGTAGTTTCTCTGGGTTGTGGGAGCAGCCCCAGCATTTT	CASSFSGLWEQPQHF